These 3 T cell receptor beta chains share one sample of origin, sequenced in a study of T-cell reconstitution after alpha-beta-depleted transplantation in children. Preparing the TCRbeta library involved the use of unique molecular identifiers. MiXCR was run by TCRdb on the PCR reads, yielding one entry per CDR3 protein. The sample lists 700,000 to 950,000 distinct CDR3 sequences; less than 20% were seen once. The specimen comprised PBMCs, mostly from graft donor cells, sampled 360 days after TCRalphabeta/CD19-depleted stem cell transplant. Receptors were obtained from a male patient aged 10 to 17 who had a stem cell transplant for acute lymphoblastic leukemia, so the T cells may come from the graft donor.

A few counts support this clonotype. J is TRBJ2-7 and V is TRBV11-1; 10 bases fit TRBD1. This CDR3 contains 18 residues. Unmatched junction bases numbered 14, after V lost 5 bases and J lost 1 base. The germline V gene has CDR1 SGHAT and CDR2 FQDESV (reference sequence). CDR3 protein: CASSPPNRGTGVSYEQYF. In DNA, the CDR3 is TGTGCCAGCAGCCCCCCTAATAGAGGGACAGGGGTTTCCTACGAGCAGTACTTC.

This clonotype appeared a few times. The genes are TRBV2 and TRBJ2-7, with D tentatively TRBD2 (5 bases). V lost 0 bases, J lost 8 bases, and 14 bases lay in between. The CDR3 sequence is 14 residues long. Per germline, CDR1 SNHLY and CDR2 FYNNEI. The CDR3 nucleotides are TGTGCCAGCAGTGAAGCGATAGCGAGTACGAAGCAGTACTTC. As protein: CASSEAIASTKQYF.

The V call is TRBV9, the J call TRBJ2-1; D gene ambiguous. The V gene lost 4 bases and the J gene lost 7 bases, with 18 bases spanning the gap. The CDR3 length is 15 residues. Germline V gene lookup returns CDR1 SGDLS and CDR2 YYNGEE. As DNA, the CDR3 is TGTGCCAGCAGCCCTCCCGGCCTAGTTTGGAATGAGCAGTTCTTC. Amino acids: CASSPPGLVWNEQFF. The variable domain in full, with the rest retrieved from reference TRBV9 and TRBJ2-1, is DSGVTQTPKHLITATGQRVTLRCSPRSGDLSVYWYQQSLDQGLQFLIQYYNGEERAKGNILERFSAQQFPDLHSELNLSSLELGDSALYFCASSPPGLVWNEQFFGPGTRLTVL.